This entry features one T cell receptor beta chain sequence. These data come from a study of T cell clones after liver transplantation. In the study overall: TCRbeta sequencing after a pre-transplant mixed lymphocyte reaction identified graft-donor-reactive clones, later tracked in post-transplant blood.

Sorting of unstimulated PBMCs yielded separate CD3+CD4+ and CD3+CD8+ fractions. Repertoires were generated with immunoSEQ multiplex PCR, while TCRdb's copy carries only in-frame clones and drops some. Among some 23,000 clones listed, over 55% were seen once. Germline V CDR1 and CDR2: SGHNT, YYREEE (reference sequence). This CDR3 is 16 amino acids long. V was shortened by 0 bases and J by 2 bases, with 11 bases between the two germline ends. This sequence originates from a human donor who received a liver transplant. The specimen comprised CD4+ T cells from blood, sampled before liver transplant. The V call is TRBV5-4, the J call TRBJ2-2, with D hard to call. CDR3 sequence reads: CASSLDFLTNTGELFF. DNA for the CDR3: TGTGCCAGCAGCTTGGATTTCCTTACTAACACCGGGGAGCTGTTTTTT.